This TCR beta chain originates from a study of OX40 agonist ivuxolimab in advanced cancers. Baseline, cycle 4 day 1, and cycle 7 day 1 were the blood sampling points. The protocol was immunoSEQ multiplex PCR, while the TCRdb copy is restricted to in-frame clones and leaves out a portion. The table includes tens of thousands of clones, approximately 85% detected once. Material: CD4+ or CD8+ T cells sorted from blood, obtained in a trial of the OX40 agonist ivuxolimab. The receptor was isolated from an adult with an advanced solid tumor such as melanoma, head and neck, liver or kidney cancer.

CDR3 DNA: TGTGCCAGTAGGACACAGGGAGCTGGAAACACCATATATTTT. Translation: CASRTQGAGNTIYF. The chain uses TRBV19 and TRBJ1-3, with D possibly being TRBD1 (6 bases). With 6 bases removed from V and 2 bases from J, the gap between germline ends came to 11 bases. Germline loops: CDR1 LNHDA, CDR2 SQIVND (reference sequence). The CDR3 is made up of 14 amino acids. The full variable domain, completed using reference TRBV19 and TRBJ1-3, is DGGITQSPKYLFRKEGQNVTLSCEQNLNHDAMYWYRQDPGQGLRLIYYSQIVNDFQKGDIAEGYSVSREKKESFPLTVTSAQKNPTAFYLCASRTQGAGNTIYFGEGSWLTVV.